These T cell receptor beta chains were read from a single sample in a study of shared clonotypes between healthy human individuals. Profiling relied on immunoSEQ multiplex PCR, and the TCRdb table lists in-frame clones only, not all of them. The table shows approximately 1.5 million clones, with about 98.5% occurring only once. Sequencing was performed on naive CD4+ T cells sorted from blood. The receptors were sampled from a man aged 25 to 45 in good health. Each CDR3 is given with its conserved first and last residue. Fields, in order: D gene, clone size, V gene, J gene, CDR3 DNA, CDR3 protein. D genes are given only for firm matches. Not every row has a clone size; where given, it reads once, few, many or a size class.

D: NA; size: NA; V: TRBV6-4; J: TRBJ2-7; DNA: TGTGCCAGCAGGAGGATCTACGAGCAGTACTTC; CDR3: CASRRIYEQYF
D: TRBD2; size: NA; V: TRBV29-1; J: TRBJ2-7; DNA: TGCAGCGTTGAGACAGAGGTCGGACTAGCGGGAACCTACGAGCAGTACTTC; CDR3: CSVETEVGLAGTYEQYF
D: NA; size: NA; V: TRBV28; J: TRBJ2-7; DNA: TGTGCCAGCAGTTTAGGGTCCTCACCTTTTTACTACGAGCAGTACTTC; CDR3: CASSLGSSPFYYEQYF
D: NA; size: NA; V: TRBV11-2; J: TRBJ1-1; DNA: TGTGCCAGCAGCTTAGAGACCCTGAACACTGAAGCTTTCTTT; CDR3: CASSLETLNTEAFF
D: NA; size: NA; V: TRBV4-3; J: TRBJ1-5; DNA: TGCGCCAGCAGCCAAGCCGCAGGGAGTCAGCCCCAGCATTTT; CDR3: CASSQAAGSQPQHF
D: TRBD2; size: NA; V: TRBV28; J: TRBJ2-2; DNA: TGTGCCAGCAGTTTATTGGGGACTAGCCGGGGCGGGGAGCTGTTTTTT; CDR3: CASSLLGTSRGGELFF
D: NA; size: NA; V: TRBV6-1; J: TRBJ2-7; DNA: TGTGCCAGCAGTGAGCCAGGGGAGAACGAGCAGTACTTC; CDR3: CASSEPGENEQYF
D: TRBD2; size: NA; V: TRBV25-1; J: TRBJ2-3; DNA: TGTGCCAGCAGTGAGGCGAAGCGGGAGGCAGATACGCAGTATTTT; CDR3: CASSEAKREADTQYF
D: NA; size: NA; V: TRBV28; J: TRBJ1-5; DNA: TGTGCCAGCTCGATGGTTTATCAGCCCCAGCATTTT; CDR3: CASSMVYQPQHF
D: NA; size: NA; V: TRBV7-6; J: TRBJ2-1; DNA: TGTGCCAGCAGCTTATTAGCGGTAAGCTCCTACAATGAGCAGTTCTTC; CDR3: CASSLLAVSSYNEQFF
D: TRBD2; size: once; V: TRBV14; J: TRBJ2-1; DNA: TGTGCCAGCAGCCCCGGTCGACTACTAGCGGGAGGAGTATACAATGAGCAGTTCTTC; CDR3: CASSPGRLLAGGVYNEQFF
D: TRBD1; size: NA; V: TRBV7-7; J: TRBJ2-1; DNA: TGTGCTAGCAGCGAACTGGGACAGTACAATGAGCAGTTCTTC; CDR3: CASSELGQYNEQFF
D: TRBD1; size: once; V: TRBV5-6; J: TRBJ2-6; DNA: TGTGCCAGCAGCTATACCGGGACAGGGAGTGGAACTGGGGCCAACGTCCTGACTTTC; CDR3: CASSYTGTGSGTGANVLTF
D: NA; size: NA; V: TRBV25-1; J: TRBJ2-3; DNA: TGTGCCAGCAGTGAACGGGCGGCCCCTGCAGATACGCAGTATTTT; CDR3: CASSERAAPADTQYF
D: NA; size: NA; V: TRBV7-9; J: TRBJ2-3; DNA: TGTGCCAGCAGCTTAATTCATTCACACACAGATACGCAGTATTTT; CDR3: CASSLIHSHTDTQYF
D: TRBD1; size: NA; V: TRBV5-8; J: TRBJ2-7; DNA: TGTGCCAGCCTTAGGACAGGGGGCGAGCAGTACTTC; CDR3: CASLRTGGEQYF
D: NA; size: NA; V: TRBV18; J: TRBJ2-5; DNA: TGTGCCAGCTCACCACTTGGGACGGCGGTAGAGACCCAGTACTTC; CDR3: CASSPLGTAVETQYF
D: TRBD1; size: NA; V: TRBV7-2; J: TRBJ2-5; DNA: TGTGCCAGCAGCAGGTGGACTGGGGGGACAGGGGAAGAGACCCAGTACTTC; CDR3: CASSRWTGGTGEETQYF
D: NA; size: NA; V: TRBV6-5; J: TRBJ2-7; DNA: TGTGCCAGCAGTTACCGGAGGGGCGAGCAGTACTTC; CDR3: CASSYRRGEQYF
D: TRBD2; size: NA; V: TRBV5-1; J: TRBJ2-1; DNA: TGCGCCAGCAGCACCGGACTAGCGGGAGATAATGAGCAGTTCTTC; CDR3: CASSTGLAGDNEQFF
D: NA; size: NA; V: TRBV7-9; J: TRBJ2-5; DNA: TGTGCCAGCAGCCCCCAAGAGACCCAGTACTTC; CDR3: CASSPQETQYF
D: TRBD2; size: NA; V: TRBV7-2; J: TRBJ2-1; DNA: TGTGCCAGCAGCCCCCTAGCGGGGGGCAGCTCCTACAATGAGCAGTTCTTC; CDR3: CASSPLAGGSSYNEQFF
D: NA; size: NA; V: TRBV29-1; J: TRBJ2-2; DNA: TGCAGCACCAAACTTTACACCGGGGAGCTGTTTTTT; CDR3: CSTKLYTGELFF
D: NA; size: NA; V: TRBV7-6; J: TRBJ2-7; DNA: TGTGCCAGCAGCTATGACTACGAGCAGTACTTC; CDR3: CASSYDYEQYF
D: TRBD1; size: NA; V: TRBV27; J: TRBJ2-7; DNA: TGTGCCAGCTCCCCTGGGACAGGGTTCTTCTACGAGCAGTACTTC; CDR3: CASSPGTGFFYEQYF
D: NA; size: NA; V: TRBV10-1; J: TRBJ2-3; DNA: TGCGCCAGCAGCTCTCGTGGGCAGGGCACAGATACGCAGTATTTT; CDR3: CASSSRGQGTDTQYF
D: NA; size: NA; V: TRBV4-3; J: TRBJ1-5; DNA: TGCGCCAGCAGCCAAGATCATCGGGGAGGGATGCCCTATCAGCCCCAGCATTTT; CDR3: CASSQDHRGGMPYQPQHF
D: NA; size: once; V: TRBV6-5; J: TRBJ2-7; DNA: TGTGCCAGCAGTTACTTTACGGGGAGGCCTCTTCGCGGGCAGTACTTC; CDR3: CASSYFTGRPLRGQYF
D: NA; size: once; V: TRBV4-3; J: TRBJ1-2; DNA: TGCGCCAGCAGCGCTGGAACAGGAGTTAACTATGGCTACACCTTC; CDR3: CASSAGTGVNYGYTF
D: TRBD2; size: NA; V: TRBV18; J: TRBJ2-4; DNA: TGTGCCAGCTCACCGGGTAGCGGGAGTAGCGACATTCAGTACTTC; CDR3: CASSPGSGSSDIQYF
D: TRBD2; size: once; V: TRBV13; J: TRBJ2-7; DNA: TGTGCCAGCATCCCCTGGACTAGCGGCAACTACGAGCAGTACTTC; CDR3: CASIPWTSGNYEQYF
D: TRBD2; size: NA; V: TRBV11-2; J: TRBJ2-3; DNA: TGTGCCAGCAGCTTAGCCAGCGGGAGGACAGATACGCAGTATTTT; CDR3: CASSLASGRTDTQYF
D: NA; size: NA; V: TRBV21-1; J: TRBJ2-1; DNA: TGTGCCAGCAGCAAAGGCCCCCCCGACTTGAGTGAGCAGTTCTTC; CDR3: CASSKGPPDLSEQFF
D: NA; size: once; V: TRBV6-5; J: TRBJ1-5; DNA: TGTGCCAGCAGTTACCGAGGGGGGAACAATCAGCCCCAGCATTTT; CDR3: CASSYRGGNNQPQHF
D: NA; size: NA; V: TRBV6-5; J: TRBJ2-1; DNA: TGTGCCAGCAGCGGAGGCCATGAGCAGTTCTTC; CDR3: CASSGGHEQFF
D: TRBD2; size: NA; V: TRBV5-6; J: TRBJ2-1; DNA: TGTGCCAGCAGCTTGATGGGACTAGTCTACAATGAGCAGTTCTTC; CDR3: CASSLMGLVYNEQFF
D: TRBD1; size: once; V: TRBV28; J: TRBJ1-5; DNA: TGTGCCAGCAGTTTTCACAGGGGATCAGGCAATCAGCCCCAGCATTTT; CDR3: CASSFHRGSGNQPQHF
D: NA; size: NA; V: TRBV9; J: TRBJ2-1; DNA: TGTGCCAGCAGCGTAGGTAGTAGTTCCTACAATGAGCAGTTCTTC; CDR3: CASSVGSSSYNEQFF
D: NA; size: NA; V: TRBV7-2; J: TRBJ1-2; DNA: TGTGCCAGCAGCTTACCTTACGGTTATGGCTACACCTTC; CDR3: CASSLPYGYGYTF
D: TRBD1; size: NA; V: TRBV19; J: TRBJ2-7; DNA: TGTGCCAGTCGCGAGGGGACAGGGCTCGACGAGCAGTACTTC; CDR3: CASREGTGLDEQYF
D: NA; size: NA; V: TRBV6-1; J: TRBJ1-3; DNA: TGTGCCAGCAGTGAGACAGGACCAGGAAACACCATATATTTT; CDR3: CASSETGPGNTIYF
D: TRBD2; size: NA; V: TRBV5-1; J: TRBJ2-3; DNA: TGCGCCAGCAGCTGGGGGACTAGCGGGGACAATACGCAGTATTTT; CDR3: CASSWGTSGDNTQYF
D: TRBD2; size: NA; V: TRBV5-1; J: TRBJ2-6; DNA: TGCGCCAGCAGCTTTGGGAGGGGCTCTGGGGCCAACGTCCTGACTTTC; CDR3: CASSFGRGSGANVLTF
D: NA; size: once; V: TRBV18; J: TRBJ2-7; DNA: TGTGCCAGCTCACGTCAGGCAGACTCCTACGAGCAGTACTTC; CDR3: CASSRQADSYEQYF
D: NA; size: NA; V: TRBV5-6; J: TRBJ1-4; DNA: TGTGCCAGCAACACTTGGGGACTGCCAAGTGCAACTAATGAAAAACTGTTTTTT; CDR3: CASNTWGLPSATNEKLFF